This TCR beta chain was found in a study of PD-1 blockade in classical Hodgkin lymphoma. In the case of this clone: What it binds is unknown.

CDR3 length equals 15 residues. Germline loops: CDR1 SGHTA, CDR2 FQGNSA. The germline V and J ends were trimmed by 2 bases and 2 bases, with 13 bases remaining between them. Measured with immunoSEQ multiplex PCR; TCRdb has only the in-frame clones, and not every one. The sample holds tens of thousands of clones, 75% to 95% seen once. Specified time point: cycle 4 day 1 (C4D1), after about 6 weeks of nivolumab. Relapse was seen in all patients after autologous stem cell transplantation, and brentuximab vedotin exposure was variable. Findings and caveats of the study: Complete responders' diversity at baseline resembled that of newly diagnosed patients.

The chain joins TRBV7-2 to TRBJ2-7; no definite D call. This receptor was identified in a human donor with classical Hodgkin lymphoma. Specimen: peripheral blood mononuclear cells (PBMCs), collected before the fourth cycle of nivolumab. The CDR3 sequence: CASSLNGKAPYEQYF. For the CDR3, the DNA is TGTGCCAGCAGCTTAAATGGCAAGGCACCCTACGAGCAGTACTTC.